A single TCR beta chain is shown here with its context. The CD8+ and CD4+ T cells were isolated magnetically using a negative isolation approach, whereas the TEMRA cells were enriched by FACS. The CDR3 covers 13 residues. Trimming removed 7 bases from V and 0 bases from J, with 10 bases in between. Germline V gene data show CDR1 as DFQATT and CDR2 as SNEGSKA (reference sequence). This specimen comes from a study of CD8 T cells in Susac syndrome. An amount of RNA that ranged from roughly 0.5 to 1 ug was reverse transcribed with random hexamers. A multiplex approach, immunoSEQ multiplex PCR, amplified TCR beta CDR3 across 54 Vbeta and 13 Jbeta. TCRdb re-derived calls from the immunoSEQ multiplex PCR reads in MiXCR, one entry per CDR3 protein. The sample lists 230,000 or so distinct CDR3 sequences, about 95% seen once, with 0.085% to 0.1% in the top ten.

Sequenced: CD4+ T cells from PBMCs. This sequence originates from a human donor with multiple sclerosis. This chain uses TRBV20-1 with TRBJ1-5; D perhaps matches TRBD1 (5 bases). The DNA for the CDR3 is TGCAGTGTAAGGGGCGATAGCAATCAGCCCCAGCATTTT. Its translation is CSVRGDSNQPQHF.